Presented here are 4 T cell receptor beta chains from one specimen sequenced in a study of blood T cell repertoires in COVID-19. The table came from immunoSEQ multiplex PCR; TCRdb's copy has only in-frame clones and leaves some out. The repertoire holds over 250,000 clones, 75% to 90% seen once, with around 13% in the top ten. The sequencing input was peripheral blood. The receptors were gathered from a woman aged 65 to 85 with COVID-19, enrolled during active disease.

In regard to this clone: Other nucleotide sequences from this sample produce the same CDR3. The rearrangement joins TRBV28 to TRBJ2-7, with no clear D. This CDR3 comprises 12 residues. The germline V and J ends were trimmed by 5 bases and 3 bases, with 8 bases remaining between them. Germline lookup yields CDR1 MDHEN and CDR2 SYDVKM. In DNA form, the CDR3 reads TGTGCCAGCAGTCCCGGAGTCTACGAGCAGTACTTC. Protein sequence: CASSPGVYEQYF.

The rearrangement joins TRBV6-5 to TRBJ1-1; D unresolved. The CDR3 loop spans 16 amino acids. V dropped 2 bases and J dropped 7 bases, with 20 bases sitting between them. CDR1 is MNHEY and CDR2 is SVGAGI in the germline V gene. As DNA, the CDR3 is TGTGCCAGCAGTTACGTCGGGTCCGTAATCTTCGGTGAAGCTTTCTTT. Protein: CASSYVGSVIFGEAFF.

This clone came up once. Other DNA sequences in the sample encode the same CDR3. The chain combines TRBV5-1 with TRBJ2-7; D uncertain. V lost 0 bases, J lost 6 bases, and 7 bases lay in between. This CDR3 comprises 12 residues. The germline gives CDR1 SGHRS, CDR2 YFSETQ. The CDR3 DNA reads as TGCGCCAGCAGCTTGGGCGGTTTCGAGCAGTACTTC. This encodes CASSLGGFEQYF.

The chain carries TRBV5-1 and TRBJ1-5; TRBD1 agrees at 8 bases. J gave up 2 bases and V 0 bases, and 4 bases lay outside the gene matches. The V gene's germline CDR1 is SGHRS and CDR2 YFSETQ. The CDR3 loop spans 16 amino acids. CDR3 bases: TGCGCCAGCAGCTTGGACCCGGACAGGGGCAATCAGCCCCAGCATTTT. Protein: CASSLDPDRGNQPQHF.